This T cell receptor beta chain stems from a study of blood T cell repertoires in COVID-19. As processed by the authors: Estimation of nucleated cell counts was performed using reference gene primer amplification. Some clones are missing from TCRdb's copy, which holds only in-frame ones; the method was immunoSEQ multiplex PCR. The V and J calls and clone size are taken from that table; D and trimming were inferred from the DNA. The data contain 130,000 to 150,000 clones, less than 90% of them singletons. In its sample, this clone was seen a few times. Germline-derived CDR1 and CDR2 are MNHNY and SVGAGI (reference sequence). The CDR3 extends over 14 amino acids. After removal of 5 bases from V and 7 bases from J, the junction contained 10 bases not matched to a gene.

The receptor's source is a human donor in a cohort sampled during active COVID-19. The chain employs TRBV6-6 and TRBJ1-2; TRBD1 aligns across 7 bases. Source material: peripheral blood. The CDR3 spells CASSPRTGAPGYTF. The CDR3 DNA sequence: TGTGCCAGCAGTCCCCGGACAGGAGCCCCTGGCTACACCTTC.